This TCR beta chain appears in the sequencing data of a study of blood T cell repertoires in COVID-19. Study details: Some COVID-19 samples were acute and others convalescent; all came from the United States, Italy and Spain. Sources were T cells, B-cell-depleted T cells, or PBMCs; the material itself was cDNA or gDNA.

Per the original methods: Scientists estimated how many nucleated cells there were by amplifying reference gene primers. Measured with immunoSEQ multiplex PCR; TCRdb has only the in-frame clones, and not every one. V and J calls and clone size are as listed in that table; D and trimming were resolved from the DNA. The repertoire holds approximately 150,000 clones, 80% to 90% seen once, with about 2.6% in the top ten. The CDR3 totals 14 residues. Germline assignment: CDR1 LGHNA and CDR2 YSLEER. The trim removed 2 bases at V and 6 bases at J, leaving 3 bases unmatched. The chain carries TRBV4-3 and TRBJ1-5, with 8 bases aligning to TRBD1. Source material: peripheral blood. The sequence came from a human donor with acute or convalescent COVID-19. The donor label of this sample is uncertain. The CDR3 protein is CASSQQQGGQPQHF. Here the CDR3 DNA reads TGCGCCAGCAGCCAACAACAGGGGGGTCAGCCCCAGCATTTT.